The 24 T cell receptor beta chains in this list originate from one sample, sequenced in a study of response to subunit inactivated influenza vaccine. TCRdb reanalysed the RT-PCR reads using MiXCR and keeps one entry per CDR3 protein. The sample carries 500,000 to 700,000 distinct CDR3 sequences, 20% to 25% recorded once. These records were also assigned to another study, of T cells expressing NK-cell markers. From that study: UMI-tagged 5'RACE template switching yielded the TCR beta cDNA.

The starting material was CD4+ T cells sorted from PBMCs, obtained 11 to 12 days after vaccination. These receptors were obtained from a man in his forties or fifties who received an inactivated influenza vaccine.

The gene calls are TRBV5-6 and TRBJ2-2, with TRBD1 identical over 9 bases. CDR1 is SGHDT, CDR2 YYEEEE, per germline. The J segment lost 2 bases and the V segment lost 4 bases, leaving 9 bases of the junction unmatched. The CDR3 has 17 residues. CDR3 coding DNA: TGTGCCAGCAGCCCGACAGGGGGTCAGATCAACACCGGGGAGCTGTTTTTT. Encoded protein: CASSPTGGQINTGELFF.

The chain uses TRBV12-3 or TRBV12-4 and TRBJ2-3; TRBD2 aligns across 13 bases. Trimming cost V 5 bases and J 2 bases; bases outside gene matches: 4. This CDR3 is built from 16 residues. CDR3 amino acids: CASSPLAGGITDTQYF. In DNA, the CDR3 is TGTGCCAGCAGTCCACTAGCGGGAGGGATCACAGATACGCAGTATTTT.

The DNA of the CDR3 is TGTGCCTGGAGTGTCGCGATGTGGGAGCAGTACTTC. This codes for CAWSVAMWEQYF. The rearrangement links TRBV30 to TRBJ2-7; D ambiguous. Trimming took 0 bases from V and 7 from J, leaving 10 bases between them. Germline values: CDR1 GTSNPN, CDR2 SVGIG (reference sequence). CDR3 length equals 12 residues.

The chain has TRBV2 and TRBJ1-1; 7 bases fit TRBD1. This CDR3 has 11 amino acids. Germline V CDR1 and CDR2: SNHLY, FYNNEI. After removal of 6 bases from V and 10 bases from J, the junction contained 5 bases not matched to a gene. CDR3 amino acids: CASRENRGAFF. The CDR3 region has the DNA TGTGCCAGCAGAGAAAACAGGGGAGCTTTCTTT.

Comment on this clonotype: No DNA is shown, since the ends of the CDR3 on it are uncertain; the CDR3 is the one TCRdb lists. This CDR3 reads CASSTWAGGANTGELFF. This chain links TRBV21-1 with TRBJ2-2; TRBD1 reflects the table's D call only, with no check against the DNA. TRBV21-1 is recorded as a pseudogene. Both ends counted, the CDR3 spans 17 residues.

This clonotype has more than one count but fewer than ten. This rearrangement joins TRBV3-1 to TRBJ2-7; 10 nucleotides agree with TRBD2. V trimming: 6 bases; J trimming: 10 bases; junction bases outside the gene matches: 15. The CDR3 extends over 15 amino acids. Germline lookup yields CDR1 LGHDT and CDR2 YNNKEL (reference sequence). In DNA, the CDR3 is TGTGCCAGCAGTCACTCTCCGGCTAGCGGGGGATCCCAGTACTTC. Its protein is CASSHSPASGGSQYF.

The CDR3 region has the DNA TGTGCCAGCAGCTTGAGGACAGGGACAATGGATACGCAGTATTTT. Protein: CASSLRTGTMDTQYF. The chain couples TRBV7-2 to TRBJ2-3; 8 positions match TRBD1. The CDR3 consists of 15 residues. Germline-derived CDR1 and CDR2 are SGHTA and FQGNSA. V was clipped by 3 bases and J by 6 bases; unmatched bases: 8.

V gene TRBV12-3 or TRBV12-4 combines with J gene TRBJ1-1; TRBD1 matches at 9 bases. Trimming took 3 bases from V and 5 from J; bases not matched to a gene: 4. The CDR3 spans 14 residues. The CDR3 DNA is TGTGCCAGCAGTTTGGCGGACAGGGGTACTGAAGCTTTCTTT. It specifies CASSLADRGTEAFF.

This clonotype was detected ten times or more. The chain carries TRBV29-1 and TRBJ1-5; D not certain. This CDR3 contains 14 residues. Trimming pared 5 bases from V and 4 bases from J, leaving 15 bases between. The germline V gene has CDR1 SQVTM and CDR2 ANQGSEA. The DNA for the CDR3 is TGCAGCGTTATTGACGAAACGGGGAATCAGCCCCAGCATTTT. This gives the protein CSVIDETGNQPQHF. The variable domain in full, completed from reference TRBV29-1 and TRBJ1-5, reads SAVISQKPSRDICQRGTSLTIQCQVDSQVTMMFWYRQQPGQSLTLIATANQGSEATYESGFVIDKFPISRPNLTFSTLTVSNMSPEDSSIYLCSVIDETGNQPQHFGDGTRLSIL.

The chain has TRBV7-2 and TRBJ2-1, with D perhaps matching TRBD1 or TRBD2 (6 bases each). The CDR3 spans 15 residues. Germline V gene lookup returns CDR1 SGHTA and CDR2 FQGNSA. The V end lost 2 bases, the J end lost 7 bases, and 15 bases lay between the germline ends. This CDR3 reads CASSLMALGGNEQFF. The CDR3 nucleotides are TGTGCCAGCAGCTTAATGGCCCTAGGGGGGAATGAGCAGTTCTTC.

This clonotype has just a few counts. The chain links TRBV6-1 to TRBJ1-1, with D tentatively TRBD1 (5 bases). In germline, CDR1 is MNHNS, CDR2 SASEGT. The V end lost 1 base, the J end lost 11 bases, and 17 bases lay between the germline ends. The CDR3 has 14 residues. CDR3 residues: CASSEEWGGLGAFF. DNA of the CDR3: TGTGCCAGCAGTGAAGAATGGGGCGGCCTGGGTGCTTTCTTT.

This clonotype has more than one count but fewer than ten. The chain is built from TRBV6-2 or TRBV6-3 and TRBJ2-7; either TRBD1 or TRBD2 may supply D (5 bases each). The V gene's germline CDR1 is MNHEY and CDR2 SVGEGT. This CDR3 contains 17 residues. V dropped 0 bases and J dropped 0 bases, with 15 bases sitting between them. The chain's CDR3 is CASSYSRTGTFSYEQYF. CDR3 in DNA: TGTGCCAGCAGTTACTCCCGAACCGGGACCTTCTCCTACGAGCAGTACTTC.

The chain links TRBV7-8 to TRBJ2-3; 8 positions agree with TRBD2. V lost 5 bases, J lost 0 bases, and 10 bases stayed unmatched. This CDR3 has 17 residues. Germline-derived CDR1 and CDR2 are SGHVS and FQNEAQ. The CDR3 DNA reads TGTGCCAGCAGCCCCGGGGCGGGAGGTCTTAGCACAGATACGCAGTATTTT. This encodes CASSPGAGGLSTDTQYF.

This clonotype showed up just a few times. The chain recombines TRBV23-1 with TRBJ2-2; the match to TRBD1 covers 8 bases. TRBV23-1 falls under the ORF class, with uncertain function. The CDR3 length is 16 residues. Unmatched junction bases numbered 9, after V lost 3 bases and J lost 6 bases. DNA for the CDR3: TGCGCCAGCAGTCACCCCCCGGACAGGGTTGCCGGGGAGCTGTTTTTT. Protein product: CASSHPPDRVAGELFF.

V usage is TRBV28 and J usage is TRBJ2-7, with 11 bases aligning to TRBD2. V lost 5 bases, J lost 5 bases, and 11 bases stayed unmatched. The CDR3 loop spans 16 amino acids. In germline, CDR1 is MDHEN, CDR2 SYDVKM. The CDR3 loop is CASSPQTSGSPNEQYF. As DNA, the CDR3 is TGTGCCAGCAGTCCCCAAACTAGCGGGAGCCCCAACGAGCAGTACTTC.

This clonotype occurred a few times. This chain uses TRBV11-2 with TRBJ2-7; D unclear. Germline CDR1 reads SGHAT; CDR2 reads FQNNGV. This CDR3 has 15 residues. V was cut by 3 bases and J by 9 bases, with 21 bases left in between. CDR3 in DNA: TGTGCCAGCAGCTTGAACGCCGGGTCTCCCTTGGGGCAGTACTTC. Translating gives CASSLNAGSPLGQYF.

This clonotype was recorded a few times. The chain has TRBV20-1 and TRBJ2-1, with D unresolved. Trimming left V 0 bases short and J 6 bases short, with 6 bases between. This CDR3 region has 12 residues. Germline V gene data show CDR1 as DFQATT and CDR2 as SNEGSKA (reference sequence). The CDR3 DNA reads as TGCAGTGCTAGAGATAGGGCCAATGAGCAGTTCTTC. Protein: CSARDRANEQFF.

The chain carries TRBV4-3 and TRBJ1-2, with D perhaps matching TRBD1 (6 bases). This CDR3 region has 14 residues. From germline, CDR1 is LGHNA and CDR2 YSLEER. Trimming took 3 bases from V and 3 from J, leaving 11 bases between them. The CDR3 sequence is CASSHQGWDYGYTF. The CDR3 DNA reads as TGCGCCAGCAGCCATCAGGGGTGGGACTATGGCTACACCTTC.

This clonotype was seen more than once but under ten times. V usage is TRBV5-1 and J usage is TRBJ2-5; maybe TRBD2 (6 bases). CDR3 length: 17 amino acids. V shed 7 bases and J shed 3 bases, with 25 bases lying between them. Germline V CDR1 and CDR2: SGHRS, YFSETQ. In nucleotides, the CDR3 is TGCGCCAGCGGTGGGAGTCTTCCGAATGGGGGGAAAGAGACCCAGTACTTC. Translated, it gives CASGGSLPNGGKETQYF.

A few counts support this clonotype. This sequence joins TRBV7-2 and TRBJ1-6, with 7 bases that match TRBD1. The V gene's germline CDR1 is SGHTA and CDR2 FQGNSA. The ends lost 3 bases at V and 8 bases at J; junction bases unmatched: 7. This CDR3 has 15 amino acids. The CDR3 sequence is CASSLVQGTDSPLHF. For the CDR3, the DNA is TGTGCCAGCAGCTTGGTACAGGGGACGGATTCACCCCTCCACTTT.

V is TRBV27 and J is TRBJ1-5; D is undetermined. Looked up from germline, CDR1 is MNHEY and CDR2 is SMNVEV (reference sequence). The CDR3 spans 10 residues. Between the trimmed V and J ends, which lost 7 bases and 6 bases, there was a span of 4 bases. The CDR3 region is CASISQPQHF. The CDR3 region has the DNA TGTGCCAGCATTTCTCAGCCCCAGCATTTT.

This rearrangement joins TRBV7-2 to TRBJ2-7; possibly TRBD2 for D (5 bases). The V gene's germline CDR1 is SGHTA and CDR2 FQGNSA. This CDR3 spans 14 amino acids. The V gene lost 1 base and the J gene lost 2 bases, with 9 bases spanning the gap. CDR3 in DNA: TGTGCCAGCAGCTTAGTAGGAGGCCCCTACGAGCAGTACTTC. Encoded protein: CASSLVGGPYEQYF.

This clonotype occurred many times. The rearrangement joins TRBV11-2 to TRBJ1-1; TRBD1 agrees at 8 bases. There are 13 residues in the CDR3. Germline V gene lookup returns CDR1 SGHAT and CDR2 FQNNGV. The junction had 3 bases not matched to a gene; V was cut back by 6 bases and J by 3 bases. Written as DNA, the CDR3 is TGTGCCAGCAGTTCACAGGGGGACACTGAAGCTTTCTTT. As protein: CASSSQGDTEAFF.

The chain links TRBV10-3 to TRBJ2-1; D tentatively fits TRBD1 or TRBD2 (6 bases each). Trimming took 0 bases from V and 4 from J, leaving 13 bases between them. This CDR3 comprises 16 residues. Per germline, CDR1 ENHRY and CDR2 SYGVKD. CDR3 nucleotide sequence: TGTGCCATCAGTGAGTCGGTCAGGGGAGGTTACAATGAGCAGTTCTTC. This translates into CAISESVRGGYNEQFF.